Included here is one T cell receptor beta chain sequence, with context. The antigen is unknown. The data were taken from a study of blood T cells in healthy people across ages. Study information: In model experiments, template switching was able to capture about one barcoded beta molecule for every two T cells that were present.

Primers used in a second PCR of about 7 to 12 cycles were a sample-barcoded 5' primer and a J-beta primer mix. Every cDNA molecule bore a tag from a template-switch adaptor containing 12 random nucleotides. MiXCR, run by TCRdb on the 5' RACE reads, gives a single entry per CDR3 protein. Of about 1.5 million distinct CDR3 sequences listed, roughly 43% are singletons. Per sample, a minimum of 7 million PBMCs were isolated. Study findings and constraints: Researchers said unsorted PBMCs prevented a conclusive naive versus antigen-experienced comparison.

The TCR originated in a woman aged 18-29 years in good health. What was sequenced was blood.

The DNA of the CDR3 is TGTGCCAGCGTACACAGGGTGTCGGGCACCGGGGAGCTGTTTTTT. This translates into CASVHRVSGTGELFF. The chain employs TRBV13 and TRBJ2-2, with D possibly matching TRBD1 (6 bases). Trimming took 8 bases from V and 4 from J, leaving 17 bases between them. The length of the CDR3 is 15 residues. Germline V gene data show CDR1 as PRHDT and CDR2 as FYEKMQ (reference sequence).